A selection of T cell receptor beta chains follows, all from one sample in a study of early T cells in non-severe SARS-CoV-2 infection. TCRdb reanalysed the 5' RACE reads using MiXCR and keeps one entry per CDR3 protein. The table lists more than 35,000 distinct CDR3 sequences, more than 9% of them singletons. Sequenced material: whole blood. The receptors shown here come from an adult who was a healthcare worker with PCR-confirmed SARS-CoV-2 infection or an uninfected control (not recorded which). Each CDR3 is given with its conserved first and last residue. The D gene is left open where the match is weak. Only some rows state a clone size, as once, few, many or a class for expanded clones.

>TRBV2|once|-|TRBJ2-4
TGTGCCAGCAGTGAACCCGGACAGTTTCTAGCCAAAAACATTCAGTACTTC
CASSEPGQFLAKNIQYF
>TRBV28|-|-|TRBJ2-1
TGTGCCAGCAGTTTAAGCCCGACCCCGTGGTTCTTC
CASSLSPTPWFF
>TRBV20-1|many|TRBD2|TRBJ2-7
TGCAGTGCCCCCGGGGGGATCGGAACCTACGAGCAGTACTTC
CSAPGGIGTYEQYF
>TRBV28|few|-|TRBJ2-7
TGTGCCAGCAGTTCAGGGCAGTACGAGCAGTACTTC
CASSSGQYEQYF
>TRBV28|few|-|TRBJ1-1
TGTGCCAGCCCCCCTGGGCCCTTTTCGTACACTGAAGCTTTCTTT
CASPPGPFSYTEAFF
>TRBV7-2|many|-|TRBJ2-2
TGTGCCAGCAGCTTATCCGGGATAGGCACCGGGGAGCTGTTTTTT
CASSLSGIGTGELFF
>TRBV5-8|few|-|TRBJ2-7
TGTGCCAGCAGCTTGGCGGAGAAGATACGTTCGCACGAGCAGTACTTC
CASSLAEKIRSHEQYF
>TRBV7-9|many|-|TRBJ2-7
TGTGCCAGCAGCTTAGCGGTCAGCTACGAGCAGTACTTC
CASSLAVSYEQYF
>TRBV20-1|few|-|TRBJ1-5
TGCAGTGCTAGAAAGGGCAATCAGCCCCAGCATTTT
CSARKGNQPQHF
>TRBV4-1|many|-|TRBJ2-5
TGCGCCAGCAGCCCGAGCCAGTTCCAAGAGACCCAGTACTTC
CASSPSQFQETQYF
>TRBV7-6|few|TRBD1|TRBJ2-1
TGTGCCAGCAGCCGGACAGGGGAGCAGTTCTTC
CASSRTGEQFF